This entry is about one TCR beta chain. Its antigen is currently unknown. The sample is drawn from a study of T cell responses to AZD1222 COVID-19 vaccine. Study-level points and caveats: Clonal diversity was possibly underestimated; the donors were predominantly white British and more often female.

Trimming took 3 bases from V and 0 from J; bases not matched to a gene: 6. CDR1 is KGHSH and CDR2 is LQKENI in the germline V gene. The CDR3 is 16 amino acids. Assay: immunoSEQ multiplex PCR; the TCRdb copy retains only in-frame clones and omits some. The repertoire consists of 90,000 to 150,000 clones, with 80% to 95% occurring once and the leading ten covering 6% to 9%. Whether given at about 4 or about 12 weeks, second doses were pooled. This chain uses TRBV18 with TRBJ1-1; 8 bases are a match to TRBD1. Sequencing used peripheral blood, obtained 28 days after the second AZD1222 dose. The clonotype originates from an adult who received the AZD1222 COVID-19 vaccine. The CDR3 spells CASSPDRGLMNTEAFF. The CDR3 bases are TGTGCCAGCTCACCCGACAGGGGCCTCATGAACACTGAAGCTTTCTTT.